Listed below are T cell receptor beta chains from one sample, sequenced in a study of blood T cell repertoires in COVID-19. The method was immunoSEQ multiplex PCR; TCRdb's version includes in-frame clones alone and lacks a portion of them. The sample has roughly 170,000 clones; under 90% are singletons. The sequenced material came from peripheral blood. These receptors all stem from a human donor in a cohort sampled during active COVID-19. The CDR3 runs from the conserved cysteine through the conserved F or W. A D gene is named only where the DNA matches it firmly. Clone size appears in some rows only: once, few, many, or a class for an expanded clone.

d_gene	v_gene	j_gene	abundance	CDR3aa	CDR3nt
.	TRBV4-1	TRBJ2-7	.	CASSQEQGLSSYEQYF	TGCGCCAGCAGCCAAGAACAGGGTCTAAGCTCCTACGAGCAGTACTTC
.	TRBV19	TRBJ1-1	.	CASSILLNTEAFF	TGTGCCAGTAGTATACTCCTGAACACTGAAGCTTTCTTT
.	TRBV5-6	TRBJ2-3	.	CASSTGTDTQYF	TGTGCCAGCAGTACAGGGACAGATACGCAGTATTTT
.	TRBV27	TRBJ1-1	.	CASSSLQGVNTEAFF	TGTGCCAGCAGTTCCCTACAGGGTGTGAACACTGAAGCTTTCTTT
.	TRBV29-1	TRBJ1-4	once	CSVDDNSEKLFF	TGCAGCGTAGATGACAACTCTGAAAAACTGTTTTTT
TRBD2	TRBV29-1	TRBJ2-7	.	CSVGGGDGVYEQYF	TGCAGCGTTGGCGGGGGGGACGGGGTCTACGAGCAGTACTTC
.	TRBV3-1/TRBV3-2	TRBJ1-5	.	CASSHSPYSNQPQHF	TGTGCCAGCAGCCATTCCCCTTATAGCAATCAGCCCCAGCATTTT
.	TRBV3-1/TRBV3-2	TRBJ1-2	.	CASSQTGNAYGYTF	TGTGCCAGCAGCCAAACAGGGAACGCCTATGGCTACACCTTC
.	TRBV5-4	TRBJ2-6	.	CASSPPTGVSSGANVLTF	TGTGCCAGCAGCCCCCCGACAGGTGTGAGCTCTGGGGCCAACGTCCTGACTTTC
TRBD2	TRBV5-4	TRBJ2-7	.	CASSYAGASYEQYF	TGTGCCAGCAGCTACGCGGGAGCCTCCTACGAGCAGTACTTC
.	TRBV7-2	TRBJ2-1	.	CASSRDTYNEQFF	TGTGCCAGCAGCAGGGACACTTACAATGAGCAGTTCTTC
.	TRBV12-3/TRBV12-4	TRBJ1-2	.	CASSLAPSYGYTF	TGTGCCAGCAGTTTAGCTCCTAGCTATGGCTACACCTTC
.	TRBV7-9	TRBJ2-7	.	CASSSHDSGYLVYEQYF	TGTGCCAGCAGCTCGCACGACAGTGGCTATCTGGTCTACGAGCAGTACTTC
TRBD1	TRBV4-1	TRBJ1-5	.	CASSQGVRDRGSNQPQHF	TGCGCCAGCAGCCAAGGGGTAAGAGACAGGGGTAGCAATCAGCCCCAGCATTTT
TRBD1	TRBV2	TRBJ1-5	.	CASSGTGDRLSQHF	TGTGCCAGCAGTGGGACAGGGGACCGCTTGTCCCAGCATTTT
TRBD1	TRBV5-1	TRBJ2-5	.	CASSFDRGEKTQYF	TGCGCCAGCAGCTTTGACAGGGGCGAAAAGACCCAGTACTTC
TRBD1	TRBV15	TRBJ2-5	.	CATSRDQQGLQETQYF	TGTGCCACCAGCAGAGATCAACAGGGGCTCCAAGAGACCCAGTACTTC